These 25 T cell receptor beta chains came from one sample sequenced in a study of shared clonotypes between healthy human individuals. Measured with immunoSEQ multiplex PCR; TCRdb has only the in-frame clones, and not every one. This table holds some 2,000,000 clones, approximately 95% found once. Specimen: naive CD4+ T cells sorted from blood. Subset indicated: CD45RA+ positively selected. The source of these receptors is a man younger than 35 in good health.

V usage is TRBV10-3 and J usage is TRBJ1-2; 8 nucleotides agree with TRBD1. The CDR3 loop spans 15 amino acids. V trimming: 3 bases; J trimming: 8 bases; junction bases outside the gene matches: 11. Per germline, CDR1 ENHRY and CDR2 SYGVKD. CDR3 region: CAISDPQTGEGGYTF. The CDR3 bases are TGTGCCATCAGTGACCCCCAGACAGGGGAGGGGGGCTACACCTTC.

The gene calls are TRBV4-1 and TRBJ2-5, with D maybe TRBD2 (6 bases). Trimming left V 4 bases short and J 3 bases short, with 9 bases between. CDR1 and CDR2 from the germline V gene are MGHRA and YSYEKL. This CDR3 is 13 amino acids long. CDR3 DNA: TGCGCCAGCAGCCCCTCTAGCGAAGAGACCCAGTACTTC. Translated, it gives CASSPSSEETQYF.

The chain carries TRBV28 and TRBJ1-4; 11 nucleotides align to TRBD1. The CDR3 extends over 15 amino acids. Per the germline V gene, CDR1 is MDHEN and CDR2 is SYDVKM. J lost 6 bases, V lost 4 bases, and 4 bases had no gene match. This chain's CDR3 is CASSYAGQGDEKLFF. The CDR3 DNA sequence: TGTGCCAGCAGTTATGCGGGACAGGGGGATGAAAAACTGTTTTTT.

The J gene is TRBJ2-5, the V gene TRBV7-3; 11 nucleotides line up with TRBD1. Germline lookup yields CDR1 SGHTA and CDR2 FQGTGA. With V trimmed by 5 bases and J by 0 bases, 11 bases remained unmatched. The CDR3 covers 18 residues. The CDR3 DNA is TGTGCCAGCAGCCCTCGGGGCCGGGACAGGGGGTACCAAGAGACCCAGTACTTC. Its protein product is CASSPRGRDRGYQETQYF. Complete variable domain (other parts from reference TRBV7-3 and TRBJ2-5): GAGVSQTPSNKVTEKGKYVELRCDPISGHTALYWYRQSLGQGPEFLIYFQGTGAADDSGLPNDRFFAVRPEGSVSTLKIQRTERGDSAVYLCASSPRGRDRGYQETQYFGPGTRLLVL.

Details on this clone: Within the sample, other DNA sequences also encode this same CDR3. V and J are TRBV6-5 and TRBJ2-2; D is perhaps TRBD2 (5 bases). The V and J ends lost 6 bases and 5 bases respectively, with 7 bases between them. CDR3 length equals 12 residues. CDR1 is MNHEY, CDR2 SVGAGI, per germline. CDR3 bases: TGTGCCAGCAGCAGGAGGACCGGGGAGCTGTTTTTT. Protein product: CASSRRTGELFF.

To note about this clone: The identical CDR3 is also encoded by other nucleotide sequences in the sample. The V and J genes are TRBV6-5 and TRBJ2-7; 7 nucleotides align to TRBD1. The CDR3 is 13 amino acids. Germline V gene lookup returns CDR1 MNHEY and CDR2 SVGAGI. Trimming cost V 5 bases and J 2 bases; bases outside gene matches: 3. DNA for the CDR3: TGTGCCAGCAGTCGTGACAGGGCCTACGAGCAGTACTTC. Its protein product is CASSRDRAYEQYF.

The chain employs TRBV7-2 and TRBJ2-2; the D call may be TRBD1 or TRBD2 (5 bases each). Germline V gives CDR1 SGHTA, CDR2 FQGNSA. The CDR3 totals 15 residues. V shed 5 bases and J shed 7 bases, with 17 bases lying between them. CDR3 bases: TGTGCCAGCAGCATGCGGCAGGGTGGAGGCGGGGAGCTGTTTTTT. This gives the protein CASSMRQGGGGELFF.

The CDR3 loop is CANQRGGRGGYTF. Written as DNA, the CDR3 is TGTGCCAACCAGAGAGGGGGGCGAGGTGGCTACACCTTC. This rearrangement joins TRBV11-2 to TRBJ1-2, with a weak D call TRBD1 (6 bases). Germline CDR1 reads SGHAT; CDR2 reads FQNNGV. V lost 10 bases to trimming and J lost 7 bases, with 19 bases between them. This CDR3 is built from 13 residues.

This chain uses TRBV28 with TRBJ2-4; 13 bases map to TRBD2. V lost 3 bases to trimming and J lost 1 base; unmatched junction nucleotides: 9. The CDR3 length is 19 residues. CDR1 is MDHEN, CDR2 SYDVKM, per germline. CDR3 region: CASSLDSTSGGAAKNIQYF. Here the CDR3 DNA reads TGTGCCAGCAGTTTGGATTCTACTAGCGGGGGGGCGGCCAAAAACATTCAGTACTTC.

The rearrangement links TRBV9 to TRBJ2-2; 13 positions match TRBD2. The germline V gene encodes CDR1 SGDLS and CDR2 YYNGEE. CDR3 length: 18 residues. With V trimmed by 5 bases and J by 2 bases, 9 bases remained unmatched. CDR3 sequence (DNA): TGTGCCAGCAGACTAGCGGGAGGGCCGAGCTCAAACACCGGGGAGCTGTTTTTT. This translates into CASRLAGGPSSNTGELFF.

The V gene is TRBV10-3, the J gene TRBJ1-6, with D uncertain. Germline V CDR1 and CDR2: ENHRY, SYGVKD. V dropped 2 bases and J dropped 0 bases, with 5 bases sitting between them. This CDR3 comprises 15 residues. The CDR3 region is CAISEGNSYNSPLHF. CDR3 coding DNA: TGTGCCATCAGTGAGGGGAACTCCTATAATTCACCCCTCCACTTT.

V usage is TRBV9 and J usage is TRBJ2-1; tentative D call: TRBD1 (6 bases). This CDR3 has 16 residues. Looked up from germline, CDR1 is SGDLS and CDR2 is YYNGEE. Deletions cut 0 bases from V and 2 bases from J, with 12 bases between. CDR3 residues: CASSVVTGTTYNEQFF. In DNA form, the CDR3 reads TGTGCCAGCAGCGTAGTAACCGGGACAACCTACAATGAGCAGTTCTTC. Based on the CDR3 plus reference TRBV9 and TRBJ2-1, the full variable domain is DSGVTQTPKHLITATGQRVTLRCSPRSGDLSVYWYQQSLDQGLQFLIQYYNGEERAKGNILERFSAQQFPDLHSELNLSSLELGDSALYFCASSVVTGTTYNEQFFGPGTRLTVL.

The chain joins TRBV7-2 to TRBJ2-6; no reliable D call. The V gene lost 3 bases and the J gene lost 2 bases, with 14 bases spanning the gap. Germline V gene data show CDR1 as SGHTA and CDR2 as FQGNSA. CDR3 length: 17 residues. The DNA of the CDR3 is TGTGCCAGCAGCTTCGGGCCCGTGGGCCCTGGGGCCAACGTCCTGACTTTC. The encoded protein is CASSFGPVGPGANVLTF.

The chain carries TRBV5-6 and TRBJ1-6; 7 nucleotides align to TRBD1. With 5 bases clipped from V and 0 bases from J, the junction kept 8 bases outside the gene matches. The CDR3 has 17 amino acids. Germline V gene lookup returns CDR1 SGHDT and CDR2 YYEEEE. The CDR3 here is CASRPTGDFSYNSPLHF. The CDR3 bases are TGTGCCAGCAGGCCTACAGGGGACTTCTCCTATAATTCACCCCTCCACTTT.

The chain uses TRBV5-8 and TRBJ1-5, with 9 bases identical to TRBD1. Germline V gene data show CDR1 as SGHTS and CDR2 as YDEGEE. This CDR3 region has 16 residues. V shed 5 bases and J 5 bases; nucleotides not matched to a gene: 11. In DNA, the CDR3 is TGTGCCAGCAGTTCGGACAGGGGACGGTCGGATCAGCCCCAGCATTTT. Translated: CASSSDRGRSDQPQHF.

This clone appeared a single time. The gene calls are TRBV28 and TRBJ2-7; D is unresolved. Trimming took 2 bases from V and 2 from J, leaving 10 bases between them. Germline CDR1 and CDR2: MDHEN and SYDVKM. The CDR3 covers 14 residues. The CDR3 nucleotides are TGTGCCAGCAGTTTAAGGCTGTTCCCCTACGAGCAGTACTTC. Encoded protein: CASSLRLFPYEQYF. The variable domain in full, with the rest retrieved from reference TRBV28 and TRBJ2-7, is DVKVTQSSRYLVKRTGEKVFLECVQDMDHENMFWYRQDPGLGLRLIYFSYDVKMKEKGDIPEGYSVSREKKERFSLILESASTNQTSMYLCASSLRLFPYEQYFGPGTRLTVT.

This chain connects TRBV5-6 to TRBJ1-1; D is uncertain. V was clipped by 4 bases and J by 0 bases, with 10 bases between them. Germline CDR1 reads SGHDT; CDR2 reads YYEEEE. This CDR3 region has 14 residues. CDR3 bases: TGTGCCAGCAGCGCGACACGATTGAACACTGAAGCTTTCTTT. Translated, it gives CASSATRLNTEAFF.

Comments on this clone: Other DNA sequences from this sample encode an identical CDR3 as well. The chain employs TRBV18 and TRBJ1-4; no clear D. V gave up 1 base and J gave up 0 bases, with 3 bases separating them. Germline lookup yields CDR1 KGHSH and CDR2 LQKENI. CDR3 size: 14 residues. Here the CDR3 reads CASSPQTTNEKLFF. The DNA for the CDR3 is TGTGCCAGCTCACCACAAACAACTAATGAAAAACTGTTTTTT.

V is TRBV6-1 and J is TRBJ2-7, with D unclear. This CDR3 comprises 14 residues. Germline V gives CDR1 MNHNS, CDR2 SASEGT. Trimming took off 7 bases at V and 2 bases at J, with 15 bases between the two ends. In nucleotides, the CDR3 is TGTGCCAGCATTTCGCTCTCTGAACCCTACGAGCAGTACTTC. Protein sequence: CASISLSEPYEQYF.

This clone has more than one count but fewer than ten. This chain connects TRBV30 to TRBJ1-3, with a possible D match to TRBD1 (5 bases). The V and J ends lost 1 base and 4 bases respectively, with 11 bases between them. Germline V gene lookup returns CDR1 GTSNPN and CDR2 SVGIG (reference sequence). The CDR3 sequence is 14 residues long. CDR3 DNA sequence: TGTGCCTGGAGTGCAATGGGGGTCGGAAACACCATATATTTT. It is translated as CAWSAMGVGNTIYF.

The chain is built from TRBV10-1 and TRBJ2-3; D is possibly TRBD1 or TRBD2 (6 bases each). Germline CDR1 reads WNHNN; CDR2 reads SYGVQD (reference sequence). Trimming removed 8 bases from V and 4 bases from J, with 16 bases in between. This CDR3 is built from 14 residues. The CDR3 coding sequence is TGCGCCAGCCGAGGGGGGAAGGTTTCAGATACGCAGTATTTT. Encoded protein: CASRGGKVSDTQYF.

The V call is TRBV7-6, the J call TRBJ1-5; D is unclear. The V gene lost 5 bases and the J gene lost 9 bases, with 11 bases spanning the gap. This CDR3 comprises 12 residues. Per the germline V gene, CDR1 is SGHVS and CDR2 is FNYEAQ. DNA of the CDR3: TGTGCCAGCAGCCTGGCCGGCGGGCCCCAGCATTTT. Amino acid sequence: CASSLAGGPQHF.

V usage is TRBV2 and J usage is TRBJ1-1; the D gene is possibly TRBD1 (5 bases). The CDR3 extends over 13 amino acids. The germline V gene encodes CDR1 SNHLY and CDR2 FYNNEI. Trimming stripped 7 bases from V and 6 bases from J, with 15 bases between. The CDR3 region is CASTRDHGAEAFF. Written as DNA, the CDR3 is TGTGCCAGCACCCGGGACCATGGGGCTGAAGCTTTCTTT.

This rearrangement joins TRBV28 to TRBJ2-5; D may be TRBD1 or TRBD2 (6 bases each). V lost 5 bases, J lost 1 base, and 23 bases lay in between. Germline CDR1 MDHEN, CDR2 SYDVKM. This CDR3 comprises 18 residues. Here the CDR3 reads CASSPLKGGRSGQETQYF. For the CDR3, the DNA is TGTGCCAGCAGTCCCCTAAAGGGGGGACGGAGCGGCCAAGAGACCCAGTACTTC. The variable domain in full, completed from reference TRBV28 and TRBJ2-5, reads DVKVTQSSRYLVKRTGEKVFLECVQDMDHENMFWYRQDPGLGLRLIYFSYDVKMKEKGDIPEGYSVSREKKERFSLILESASTNQTSMYLCASSPLKGGRSGQETQYFGPGTRLLVL.

Only one count was recorded for this clone. The chain links TRBV7-9 to TRBJ2-1; the D gene could be TRBD1 or TRBD2 (5 bases each). Per the germline V gene, CDR1 is SEHNR and CDR2 is FQNEAQ (reference sequence). V was clipped by 1 base and J by 6 bases, with 13 bases between them. The CDR3 covers 15 residues. Written as DNA, the CDR3 is TGTGCCAGCAGCTTAGGGGGGACCCCCGGCAATGAGCAGTTCTTC. This gives the protein CASSLGGTPGNEQFF.